This T cell receptor (beta chain) was sequenced for a study of immune cell composition in non-small cell lung cancer. Notes on the study in general: Dominant in vivo tumour-associated clones were not shown to share tumour-reactive sequences.

Clones were sequenced by immunoSEQ multiplex PCR, and TCRdb holds only the in-frame ones, with some missing. The data hold roughly 16,000 clones, with about three quarters observed a single time. Germline V gives CDR1 SNHLY, CDR2 FYNNEI. Deletions cut 4 bases from V and 4 bases from J, with 19 bases between. The CDR3 contains 16 residues. Normal lung sampling was at least 3 cm from the tumour, as distant as possible. The sample holds a few counts of this clone. Its cognate antigen is unknown. These data also formed part of another study, on CD4 T cells in lung cancer. From that study: Patients' blood was tested for T-cell responses to mutation-encoded neoepitopes. Aged 60 to 69, patients had adenocarcinoma or squamous cell carcinoma. Some patients had received nivolumab or pembrolizumab before giving blood.

The sample was non-adjacent lung tissue. The receptor's source is a human donor with non-small cell lung cancer. V is TRBV2 and J is TRBJ1-1, with D perhaps TRBD1 (5 bases). CDR3 residues: CASSGRTGPLTTEAFF. The CDR3 region has the DNA TGTGCCAGCAGTGGACGAACAGGCCCCTTAACCACTGAAGCTTTCTTT.